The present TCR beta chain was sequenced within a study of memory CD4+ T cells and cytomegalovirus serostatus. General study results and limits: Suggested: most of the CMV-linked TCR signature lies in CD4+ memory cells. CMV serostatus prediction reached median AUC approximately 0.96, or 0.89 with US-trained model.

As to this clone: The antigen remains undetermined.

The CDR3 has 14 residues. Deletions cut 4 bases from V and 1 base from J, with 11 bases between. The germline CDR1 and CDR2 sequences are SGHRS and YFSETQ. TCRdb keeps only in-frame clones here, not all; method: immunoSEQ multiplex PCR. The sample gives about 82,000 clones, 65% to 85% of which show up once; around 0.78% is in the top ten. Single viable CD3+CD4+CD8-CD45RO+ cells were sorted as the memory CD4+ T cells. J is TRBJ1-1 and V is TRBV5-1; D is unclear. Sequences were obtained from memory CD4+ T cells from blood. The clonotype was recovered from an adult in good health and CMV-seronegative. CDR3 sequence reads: CASSEKPGNTEAFF. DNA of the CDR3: TGCGCCAGCAGCGAAAAACCGGGGAACACTGAAGCTTTCTTT. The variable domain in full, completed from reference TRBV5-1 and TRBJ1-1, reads KAGVTQTPRYLIKTRGQQVTLSCSPISGHRSVSWYQQTPGQGLQFLFEYFSETQRNKGNFPGRFSGRQFSNSRSEMNVSTLELGDSALYLCASSEKPGNTEAFFGQGTRLTVV.